This TCR beta chain was documented in a study of radiotherapy plus CTLA-4 blockade in lung cancer (dated by TCRdb to 2017 to 2018). In the study overall: Objective responses occurred in approximately 19% of enrolled patients, and 30% to 40% achieved disease control.

The method behind the library was the immunoSEQ multiplex PCR assay. Held by TCRdb, this immuneACCESS table contains in-frame sequences only and omits some clones. Under half of the omission traces to an unresolved V gene where checked; the cause of the rest is unknown. Within this sample are about 43,000 clones, with 65% to 70% of them counted one time only. Together, the top ten hold more than 20% of the sample. The study tested focal radiation therapy combined with CTLA-4 blockade (ipilimumab) in patients with chemo-refractory metastatic non-small-cell lung cancer. The CDR3 covers 13 residues, taking in both the cysteine and the phenylalanine. The entry retains the CDR3 DNA only, 39 bases that are in frame from base 1. The germline V gene yields SNHLY for CDR1 and FYNNEI for CDR2. Ends trimmed: V by 3 bases, J by 7 bases; bases unmatched to a gene: 5. Broader findings and caveats from the paper: Early dynamic changes in blood T cell clones, together with increased serum interferon-beta after radiation, were reported as the strongest predictors of response. After treatment with radiotherapy and ipilimumab, TCR clones that originated in tumors expanded in peripheral blood.

With respect to this clone: This receptor's antigen is unknown. No base-level quality is on record; no much larger clone is a single base apart.

This receptor chain uses TRBV2 and TRBJ1-2; TRBD1 fits 7 bases in the junction. Sample: peripheral blood, taken from a patient treated with radiotherapy plus ipilimumab. The sequence derives from a human donor with non-small cell lung cancer who had a partial response to radiotherapy plus ipilimumab. The DNA sequence follows: TGTGCCAGCAGTGAGAGGGGGCGAGGTGGCTACACCTTC. Translated, it reads CASSERGRGGYTF.